Presented here are 21 T cell receptor beta chains from one specimen sequenced in a study of cytomegalovirus exposure and HLA in healthy donors. With 60 Vbeta and 13 Jbeta primers, the PCR was carried out. TCRdb's table, derived via immunoSEQ multiplex PCR, lists solely in-frame clones and lacks some. There are approximately 150,000 clones in the sample; roughly 70% occur only once, and about 3% lies in the top ten. Sequences were obtained from PBMCs. These receptors all stem from a woman between 35 and 50 years old in good health and CMV-seropositive.

In its sample, this clone was seen once. This chain links TRBV27 with TRBJ2-5; D is perhaps TRBD2 (6 bases). Trimming cost V 5 bases and J 2 bases, with 9 bases left between them. In germline, CDR1 is MNHEY, CDR2 SMNVEV (reference sequence). The CDR3 runs 13 residues. CDR3 coding DNA: TGTGCCAGCAGTATGACTAGGCAAGAGACCCAGTACTTC. The encoded protein is CASSMTRQETQYF.

This clone turned up a few times. The chain uses TRBV7-9 and TRBJ2-5; 7 bases match TRBD2. V lost 3 bases to trimming and J lost 5 bases; unmatched junction nucleotides: 6. The length of the CDR3 is 14 residues. CDR1 and CDR2 (germline): SEHNR, FQNEAQ (reference sequence). The CDR3: CASSFAGEVETQYF. CDR3 nucleotides: TGTGCCAGCAGCTTTGCGGGAGAGGTGGAGACCCAGTACTTC.

Comments on this clone: The same CDR3 arises from other DNA sequences in this sample as well. The V gene is TRBV7-3, the J gene TRBJ2-7, with 8 bases that match TRBD1. V shed 4 bases, J shed 6 bases, and the junction held 2 bases outside the gene matches. The CDR3 consists of 12 residues. CDR1 and CDR2 (germline): SGHTA, FQGTGA. In DNA, the CDR3 is TGTGCCAGCAGCTCACAGGGGGGCGAGCAGTACTTC. Its protein product is CASSSQGGEQYF.

This rearrangement joins TRBV6-1 to TRBJ2-5, with TRBD2 matching over 7 bases. The CDR3 has 16 residues. Per germline, CDR1 MNHNS and CDR2 SASEGT. The ends lost 4 bases at V and 5 bases at J; junction bases unmatched: 13. The chain's CDR3 is CASSGISAGEGETQYF. In DNA, the CDR3 is TGTGCCAGCAGTGGCATCTCGGCGGGGGAGGGGGAGACCCAGTACTTC.

The chain couples TRBV4-3 to TRBJ1-1; 7 bases match TRBD1. After removal of 1 base from V and 6 bases from J, the junction contained 11 bases not matched to a gene. The germline CDR1 and CDR2 sequences are LGHNA and YSLEER. CDR3 size: 16 residues. In DNA, the CDR3 is TGCGCCAGCAGCCAAGGAGTGGGACAGTGGTGGTCTGAAGCTTTCTTT. This translates into CASSQGVGQWWSEAFF.

This clone came up a few times. The rearrangement uses TRBV4-3 and TRBJ2-1, with D maybe TRBD2 (6 bases). This CDR3 comprises 16 residues. Deletions cut 0 bases from V and 5 bases from J, with 14 bases between. Germline CDR1 LGHNA, CDR2 YSLEER. The CDR3 loop reads CASSQDLYLANNEQFF. In DNA, the CDR3 is TGCGCCAGCAGCCAAGATCTGTACCTAGCGAACAATGAGCAGTTCTTC.

This clone was counted a single time. The chain has TRBV16 and TRBJ1-5, with D perhaps matching TRBD1 (6 bases). Looked up from germline, CDR1 is KGHSY and CDR2 is FQNENV. V was trimmed by 4 bases and J by 3 bases, leaving 16 bases between them. The CDR3 extends over 16 amino acids. Here the CDR3 reads CASSPSWGGANQPQHF. The DNA of the CDR3 is TGTGCCAGCAGCCCGAGCTGGGGGGGGGCCAATCAGCCCCAGCATTTT.

The rearrangement uses TRBV9 and TRBJ2-7; TRBD1 matches at 8 bases. Germline V lookup: CDR1 SGDLS, CDR2 YYNGEE. The CDR3 consists of 19 residues. Losses at the gene ends were 3 bases for V and 0 bases for J; bases not matched to a gene: 17. This CDR3 is CASSAHIPGGQGGSYEQYF. The CDR3 DNA reads TGTGCCAGCAGCGCACACATCCCCGGTGGACAGGGAGGCTCCTACGAGCAGTACTTC.

The chain links TRBV6-5 to TRBJ1-6; D not resolved. This CDR3 region has 14 residues. CDR1 MNHEY and CDR2 SVGAGI come from the germline V gene. Trimming left V 7 bases short and J 3 bases short, with 10 bases between. CDR3 DNA: TGTGCCAGCACCCCCGGGAGCTATAATTCACCCCTCCACTTT. It yields the protein CASTPGSYNSPLHF.

J is TRBJ2-2 and V is TRBV6-5; TRBD2 matches at 9 bases. Germline assignment: CDR1 MNHEY and CDR2 SVGAGI. The V gene end was trimmed by 7 bases and the J gene end by 1 base; junction bases not matched to a gene: 4. CDR3 length: 15 amino acids. Here the CDR3 reads CASKALAGNTGELFF. Here the CDR3 DNA reads TGTGCCAGCAAAGCACTAGCGGGGAACACCGGGGAGCTGTTTTTT.

The chain's CDR3 is CASSSGQGHEKLFF. For the CDR3, the DNA is TGTGCCAGCAGCAGTGGACAGGGGCATGAAAAACTGTTTTTT. This chain uses TRBV9 with TRBJ1-4; 9 bases match TRBD1. V shed 4 bases and J 6 bases; nucleotides not matched to a gene: 4. Germline V gene lookup returns CDR1 SGDLS and CDR2 YYNGEE. The CDR3 totals 14 residues.

The chain combines TRBV6-1 with TRBJ1-6; D gene ambiguous. Germline V gene lookup returns CDR1 MNHNS and CDR2 SASEGT. The CDR3 loop spans 15 amino acids. V dropped 4 bases and J dropped 10 bases, with 17 bases sitting between them. The CDR3 DNA sequence: TGTGCCAGCAGTGGGCGGCGTGACGGAGGGTCACCCCTCCACTTT. Protein sequence: CASSGRRDGGSPLHF.

The chain employs TRBV9 and TRBJ2-7; tentatively, D is TRBD2 (6 bases). Germline CDR1 and CDR2: SGDLS and YYNGEE. Deletions cut 0 bases from V and 7 bases from J, with 14 bases between. CDR3 length: 14 residues. The CDR3 spells CASSVGLSGREQYF. Written as DNA, the CDR3 is TGTGCCAGCAGCGTAGGACTCTCGGGGAGGGAGCAGTACTTC.

V gene TRBV4-3 combines with J gene TRBJ2-1; possibly TRBD2 for D (7 bases). CDR1 LGHNA and CDR2 YSLEER come from the germline V gene. With 1 base removed from V and 4 bases from J, the gap between germline ends came to 14 bases. The length of the CDR3 is 16 residues. CDR3 sequence reads: CASSQGHGGPYNEQFF. DNA for the CDR3: TGCGCCAGCAGCCAAGGACACGGGGGGCCATACAATGAGCAGTTCTTC.

The gene calls are TRBV4-3 and TRBJ2-5; perhaps TRBD2 as D (6 bases). The CDR3 sequence is 13 residues long. V was clipped by 4 bases and J by 5 bases, with 11 bases between them. Germline CDR1 and CDR2: LGHNA and YSLEER. The CDR3 reads CASSRTSFETQYF. The CDR3 DNA is TGCGCCAGCAGCCGTACTAGCTTTGAGACCCAGTACTTC.

The chain is built from TRBV19 and TRBJ1-1, with 8 bases that match TRBD1. This CDR3 has 14 amino acids. Germline-derived CDR1 and CDR2 are LNHDA and SQIVND (reference sequence). V shed 2 bases, J shed 4 bases, and the junction held 3 bases outside the gene matches. CDR3 in amino acids: CASSIHRGSTEAFF. In nucleotides, the CDR3 is TGTGCCAGTAGTATACACAGGGGGAGCACTGAAGCTTTCTTT. The variable domain in full, with the rest retrieved from reference TRBV19 and TRBJ1-1, is DGGITQSPKYLFRKEGQNVTLSCEQNLNHDAMYWYRQDPGQGLRLIYYSQIVNDFQKGDIAEGYSVSREKKESFPLTVTSAQKNPTAFYLCASSIHRGSTEAFFGQGTRLTVV.

This clone was seen only a few times. This chain connects TRBV4-3 to TRBJ2-2; D perhaps matches TRBD1 (6 bases). The CDR3 totals 18 residues. Germline CDR1 LGHNA, CDR2 YSLEER. V was pared by 2 bases and J by 0 bases, with 16 bases between. CDR3 sequence reads: CASSQRRTGTTNTGELFF. The CDR3 bases are TGCGCCAGCAGCCAACGCCGAACCGGGACAACGAACACCGGGGAGCTGTTTTTT.

The chain combines TRBV27 with TRBJ2-7, with 7 bases lining up with TRBD2. This CDR3 contains 16 residues. Germline V gives CDR1 MNHEY, CDR2 SMNVEV (reference sequence). With V trimmed by 4 bases and J by 7 bases, 16 bases remained unmatched. CDR3 DNA sequence: TGTGCCAGCAGTTATACCCCGGGACTACCGTCTAGTGAGCAGTACTTC. Translation: CASSYTPGLPSSEQYF.

This chain joins TRBV4-2 and TRBJ1-1, with 7 bases that match TRBD1. Per germline, CDR1 LGHNA and CDR2 YNFKEQ. The J segment lost 7 bases and the V segment lost 5 bases, leaving 7 bases of the junction unmatched. This CDR3 is 13 amino acids long. The CDR3 sequence: CASSNDRAREAFF. The CDR3 bases are TGTGCCAGCAGCAATGACAGGGCCCGTGAAGCTTTCTTT.

The chain uses TRBV5-4 and TRBJ2-7; 7 bases match TRBD1. The germline CDR1 and CDR2 sequences are SGHNT and YYREEE (reference sequence). Unmatched junction bases numbered 3, after V lost 4 bases and J lost 5 bases. The length of the CDR3 is 12 residues. The CDR3 nucleotides read TGTGCCAGCAGCAAGACAGGGAACGAGCAGTACTTC. This gives the protein CASSKTGNEQYF.

This clone was seen only once. V gene TRBV5-6 combines with J gene TRBJ2-3; 9 nucleotides align to TRBD2. This CDR3 is 15 amino acids long. Germline V CDR1 and CDR2: SGHDT, YYEEEE. V was clipped by 5 bases and J by 4 bases; unmatched bases: 8. The CDR3 coding sequence is TGTGCCAGCAGGAATTTAGCGGGAGTGGCAGATACGCAGTATTTT. Amino acid sequence: CASRNLAGVADTQYF. The complete variable domain, with remaining parts taken from reference TRBV5-6 and TRBJ2-3, reads DAGVTQSPTHLIKTRGQQVTLRCSPKSGHDTVSWYQQALGQGPQFIFQYYEEEERQRGNFPDRFSGHQFPNYSSELNVNALLLGDSALYLCASRNLAGVADTQYFGPGTRLTVL.